Described below is a single TCR beta chain sequence and its context. The sample belongs to a study of human T cells and chemical hapten exposure. Study summary: Small pooled library volume differences chiefly drove per-sample TCR yield variation.

The germline CDR1 and CDR2 sequences are GTSNPN and SVGIG (reference sequence). CDR3 length: 13 residues. V was clipped by 3 bases and J by 5 bases, with 11 bases between them. Noted time point: patch test 3, about 24 weeks after DPC sensitization. Stated treatment: therapeutic diphenylcyclopropenone sensitization with weekly scalp DPC. Every patch test was put on after a blood sample was taken. As originally analysed: Samples contained a median of about 100,000 TCRs, with a range of about 23,224 to 700,000. TCRdb analysed the RACE reads with MiXCR anew, one entry per CDR3 protein. TCRdb's processing, not the authors' own work, is the source of the V and J calls. The repertoire holds over 75,000 distinct CDR3 sequences, with about a tenth as singletons.

This clonotype was sampled from a woman aged 25-40 years with alopecia areata. Some clones in this sample may be carry-over from other donors' samples. J is TRBJ2-1 and V is TRBV30, with no clear D. Sample: whole blood, taken in connection with sensitization to the hapten diphenylcyclopropenone (DPC). CDR3 protein: CAWSPYFDNEQFF. CDR3 coding DNA: TGTGCCTGGAGCCCGTACTTCGACAATGAGCAGTTCTTC.